This T cell receptor beta chain was retrieved from a study of cytomegalovirus exposure and HLA in healthy donors. In this sample, this clone turned up a few times. Amplification used 60 Vbeta primers and 13 Jbeta primers. Assay: immunoSEQ multiplex PCR; the TCRdb copy retains only in-frame clones and omits some. The sample yields roughly 200,000 clones, 8.5% to 10% seen once. This CDR3 contains 14 residues. The V and J ends lost 1 base and 7 bases, in that order; junction bases with no gene match: 5. CDR1 SGHAT and CDR2 FQNNGV come from the germline V gene. Specimen: PBMCs. The chain recombines TRBV11-2 with TRBJ1-2; TRBD1 matches at 8 bases. The sequence came from a woman aged 30 to 39 in good health and CMV-seropositive. The CDR3 nucleotides read TGTGCCAGCAGCTTAGCCGGGACAGGCTTTGGCTACACCTTC. Translation: CASSLAGTGFGYTF.